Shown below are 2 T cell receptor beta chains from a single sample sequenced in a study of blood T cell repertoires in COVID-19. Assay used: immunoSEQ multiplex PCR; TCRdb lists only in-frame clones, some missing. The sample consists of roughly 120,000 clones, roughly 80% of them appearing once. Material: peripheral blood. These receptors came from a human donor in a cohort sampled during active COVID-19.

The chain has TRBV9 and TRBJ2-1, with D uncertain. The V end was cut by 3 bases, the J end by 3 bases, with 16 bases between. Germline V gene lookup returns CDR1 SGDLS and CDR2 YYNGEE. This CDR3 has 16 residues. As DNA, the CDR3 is TGTGCCAGCAGCGCTCCCTCTTCAGGCTTCTACAATGAGCAGTTCTTC. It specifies CASSAPSSGFYNEQFF.

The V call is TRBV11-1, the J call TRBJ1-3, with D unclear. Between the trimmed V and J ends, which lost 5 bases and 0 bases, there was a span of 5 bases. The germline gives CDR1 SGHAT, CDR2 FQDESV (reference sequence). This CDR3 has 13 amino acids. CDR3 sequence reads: CASSRDSGNTIYF. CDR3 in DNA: TGTGCCAGCAGCCGCGACTCTGGAAACACCATATATTTT. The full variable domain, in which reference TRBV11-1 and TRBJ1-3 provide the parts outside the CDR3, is EAEVAQSPRYKITEKSQAVAFWCDPISGHATLYWYRQILGQGPELLVQFQDESVVDDSQLPKDRFSAERLKGVDSTLKIQPAELGDSAMYLCASSRDSGNTIYFGEGSWLTVV.